Below, one TCR beta chain is given with its context. This specimen belongs to a study of sequential checkpoint blockade in melanoma. Study-level background: First-line arms were nivolumab then ipilimumab, or the reverse, randomized 1:1. Both treatment sequences were followed by maintenance nivolumab.

Treatment here: randomized to nivolumab then ipilimumab (arm A) or the reverse (arm B). None of the patients previously received DNA-damaging chemotherapy. Live CD3+CD8+ CD19− CD56− cells were sorted from PBMCs. Here immunoSEQ multiplex PCR was the method, and the copy in TCRdb shows in-frame clones only, minus some. In the table there are tens of thousands of clones, approximately 88% of which are singletons. The CDR3 spans 15 residues. Germline V gene lookup returns CDR1 SNHLY and CDR2 FYNNEI. The clonotype originates from a human donor with melanoma. V gene TRBV2 combines with J gene TRBJ2-5; the D gene is possibly TRBD1 (5 bases). Near its end, the DNA agrees better with TRBJ2-7, so the J call may be wrong. Sequencing was performed on CD8+ T cells sorted from blood (inferred from file names), taken from a patient given nivolumab and ipilimumab in sequence. The CDR3, as DNA: TGTGCCAGCAGTGTAGGGGCGGAGTACCCCTACGAGCAGTACTTC. Encoded protein: CASSVGAEYPYEQYF.